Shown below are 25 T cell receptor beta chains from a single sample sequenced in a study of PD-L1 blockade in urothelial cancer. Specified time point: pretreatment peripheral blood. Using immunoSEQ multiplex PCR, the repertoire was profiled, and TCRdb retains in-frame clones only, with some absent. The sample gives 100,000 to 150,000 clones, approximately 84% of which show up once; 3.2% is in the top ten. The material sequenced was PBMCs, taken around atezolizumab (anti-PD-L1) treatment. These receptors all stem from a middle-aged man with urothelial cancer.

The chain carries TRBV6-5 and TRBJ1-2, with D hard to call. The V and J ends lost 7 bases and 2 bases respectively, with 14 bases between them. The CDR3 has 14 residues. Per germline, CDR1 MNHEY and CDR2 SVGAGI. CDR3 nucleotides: TGTGCCAGCACGAGGAGGAGTAAAAACTATGGCTACACCTTC. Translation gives CASTRRSKNYGYTF.

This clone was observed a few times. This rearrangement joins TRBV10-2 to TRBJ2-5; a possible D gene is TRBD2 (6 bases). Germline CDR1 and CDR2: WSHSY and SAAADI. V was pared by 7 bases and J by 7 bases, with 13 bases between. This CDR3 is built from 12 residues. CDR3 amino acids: CASKTSGMTQYF. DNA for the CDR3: TGCGCCAGCAAGACTAGTGGGATGACCCAGTACTTC.

This CDR3 reads CASSQQRAYGYTF. In DNA, the CDR3 is TGTGCCAGCAGCCAGCAGCGCGCCTATGGCTACACCTTC. V usage is TRBV5-4 and J usage is TRBJ1-2; D unresolved. The germline V gene has CDR1 SGHNT and CDR2 YYREEE (reference sequence). V was shortened by 4 bases and J by 4 bases, with 11 bases between the two germline ends. The CDR3 has 13 residues.

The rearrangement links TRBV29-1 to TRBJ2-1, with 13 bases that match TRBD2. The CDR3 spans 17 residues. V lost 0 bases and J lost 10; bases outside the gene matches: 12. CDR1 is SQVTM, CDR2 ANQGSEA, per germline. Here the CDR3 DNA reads TGCAGCGTTGAAGACCCTTTAGGGACTAGCGGGAATTTCGAGCAGTTCTTC. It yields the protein CSVEDPLGTSGNFEQFF.

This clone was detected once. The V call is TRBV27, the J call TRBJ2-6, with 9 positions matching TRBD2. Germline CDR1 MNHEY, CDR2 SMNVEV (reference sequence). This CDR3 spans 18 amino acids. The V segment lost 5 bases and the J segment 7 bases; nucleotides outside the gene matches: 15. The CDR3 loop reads CASSIRAGGMIGANVLTF. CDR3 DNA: TGTGCCAGCAGTATCAGAGCGGGGGGAATGATAGGTGCCAACGTCCTGACTTTC.

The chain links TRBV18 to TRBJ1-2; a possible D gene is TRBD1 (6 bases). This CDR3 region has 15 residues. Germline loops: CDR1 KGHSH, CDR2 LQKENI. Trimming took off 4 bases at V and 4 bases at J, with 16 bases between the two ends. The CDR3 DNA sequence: TGTGCCAGCTCACTATCTCAGGGGAATACCTATGGCTACACCTTC. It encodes CASSLSQGNTYGYTF. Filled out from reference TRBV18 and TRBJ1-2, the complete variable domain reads NAGVMQNPRHLVRRRGQEARLRCSPMKGHSHVYWYRQLPEEGLKFMVYLQKENIIDESGMPKERFSAEFPKEGPSILRIQQVVRGDSAAYFCASSLSQGNTYGYTFGSGTRLTVV.

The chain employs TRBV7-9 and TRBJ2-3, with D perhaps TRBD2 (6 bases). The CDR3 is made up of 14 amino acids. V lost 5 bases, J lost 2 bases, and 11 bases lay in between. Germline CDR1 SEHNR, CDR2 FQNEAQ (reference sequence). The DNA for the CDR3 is TGTGCCAGCAGCGCGGGAAAAATCACAGATACGCAGTATTTT. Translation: CASSAGKITDTQYF.

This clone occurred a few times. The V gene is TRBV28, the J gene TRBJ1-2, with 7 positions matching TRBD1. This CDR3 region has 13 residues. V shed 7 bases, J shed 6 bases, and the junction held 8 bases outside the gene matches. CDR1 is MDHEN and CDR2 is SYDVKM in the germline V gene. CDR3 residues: CASNRDSWDGYTF. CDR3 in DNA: TGTGCCAGCAATCGGGACAGCTGGGATGGCTACACCTTC.

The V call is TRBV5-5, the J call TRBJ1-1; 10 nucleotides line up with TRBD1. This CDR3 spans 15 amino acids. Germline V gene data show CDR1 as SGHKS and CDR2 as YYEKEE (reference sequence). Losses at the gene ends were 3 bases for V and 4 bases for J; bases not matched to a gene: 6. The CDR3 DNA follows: TGTGCCAGCAGCTACCTACGGACAGGGGGCACTGAAGCTTTCTTT. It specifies CASSYLRTGGTEAFF.

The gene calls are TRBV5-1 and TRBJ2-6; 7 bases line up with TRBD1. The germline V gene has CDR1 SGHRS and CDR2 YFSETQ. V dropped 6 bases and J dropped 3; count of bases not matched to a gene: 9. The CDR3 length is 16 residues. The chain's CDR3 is CASISRTGDGANVLTF. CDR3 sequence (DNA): TGCGCCAGCATCAGTCGCACAGGGGATGGGGCCAACGTCCTGACTTTC. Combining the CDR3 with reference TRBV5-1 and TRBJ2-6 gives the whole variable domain KAGVTQTPRYLIKTRGQQVTLSCSPISGHRSVSWYQQTPGQGLQFLFEYFSETQRNKGNFPGRFSGRQFSNSRSEMNVSTLELGDSALYLCASISRTGDGANVLTFGAGSRLTVL.

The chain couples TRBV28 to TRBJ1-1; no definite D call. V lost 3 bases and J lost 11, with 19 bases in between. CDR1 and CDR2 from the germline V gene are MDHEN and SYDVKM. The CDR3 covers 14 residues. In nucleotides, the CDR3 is TGTGCCAGCAGTTTCTTCCCAGGAACCTCGGGGGCTTTCTTT. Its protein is CASSFFPGTSGAFF.

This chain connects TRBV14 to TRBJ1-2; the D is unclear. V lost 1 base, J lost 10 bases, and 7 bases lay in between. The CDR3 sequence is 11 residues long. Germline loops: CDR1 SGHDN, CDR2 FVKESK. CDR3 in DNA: TGTGCCAGCAGCCAAGCATTAGTCTACACCTTC. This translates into CASSQALVYTF.

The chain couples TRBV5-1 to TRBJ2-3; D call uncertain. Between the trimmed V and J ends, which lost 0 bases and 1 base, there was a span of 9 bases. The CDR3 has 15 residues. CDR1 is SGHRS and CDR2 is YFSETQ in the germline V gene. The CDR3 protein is CASSLELPGTDTQYF. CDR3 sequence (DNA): TGCGCCAGCAGCTTGGAACTACCGGGCACAGATACGCAGTATTTT.

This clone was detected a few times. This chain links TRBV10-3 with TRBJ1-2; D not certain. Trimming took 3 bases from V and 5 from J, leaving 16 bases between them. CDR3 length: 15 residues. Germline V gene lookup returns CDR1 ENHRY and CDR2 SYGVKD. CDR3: CAISEAPGSLYGYTF. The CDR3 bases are TGTGCCATCAGTGAAGCCCCGGGGTCTTTATATGGCTACACCTTC.

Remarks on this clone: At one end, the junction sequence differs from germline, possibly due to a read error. CDR3 region: CAGSLLDRRSYEQYF. The CDR3 nucleotides are TGTGCCGGGAGTCTCCTGGACAGGAGATCCTACGAGCAGTACTTC. J is TRBJ2-7 and V is TRBV30; the match to TRBD1 covers 7 bases. The CDR3 is 15 residues long. Per the germline V gene, CDR1 is GTSNPN and CDR2 is SVGIG (reference sequence).

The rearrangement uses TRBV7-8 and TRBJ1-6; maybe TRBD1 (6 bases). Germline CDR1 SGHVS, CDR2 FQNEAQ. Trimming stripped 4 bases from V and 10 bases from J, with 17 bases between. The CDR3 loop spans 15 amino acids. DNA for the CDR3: TGTGCCAGCAGCTATCCGGGACAAGGGGGATCACCCCTCCACTTT. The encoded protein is CASSYPGQGGSPLHF.

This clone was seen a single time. Here the CDR3 DNA reads TGCGCCAGCAGCGCGGGGACAGAGGGGGATACGCAGTATTTT. This gives the protein CASSAGTEGDTQYF. The V and J genes are TRBV5-1 and TRBJ2-3; possibly TRBD1 for D (7 bases). CDR3 length equals 14 residues. Per the germline V gene, CDR1 is SGHRS and CDR2 is YFSETQ. V was clipped by 4 bases and J by 6 bases, with 15 bases between them.

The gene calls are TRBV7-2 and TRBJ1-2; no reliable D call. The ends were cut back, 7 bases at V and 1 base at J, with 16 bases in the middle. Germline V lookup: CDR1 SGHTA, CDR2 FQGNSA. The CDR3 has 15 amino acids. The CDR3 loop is CASTSTRGSNYGYTF. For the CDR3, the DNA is TGTGCCAGCACCTCCACTCGTGGGAGTAACTATGGCTACACCTTC.

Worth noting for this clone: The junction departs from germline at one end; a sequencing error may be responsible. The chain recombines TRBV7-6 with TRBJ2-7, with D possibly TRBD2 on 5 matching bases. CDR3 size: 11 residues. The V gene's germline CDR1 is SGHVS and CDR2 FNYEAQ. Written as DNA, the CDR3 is TGCAGCAGCGGAGGACCCTACGAGCAGTACTTC. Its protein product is CSSGGPYEQYF.

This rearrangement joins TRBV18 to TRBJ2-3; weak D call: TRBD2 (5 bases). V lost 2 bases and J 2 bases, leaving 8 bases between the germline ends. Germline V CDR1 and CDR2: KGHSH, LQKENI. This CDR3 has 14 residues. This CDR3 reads CASSPERNTDTQYF. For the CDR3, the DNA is TGTGCCAGCTCACCAGAGCGGAACACAGATACGCAGTATTTT.

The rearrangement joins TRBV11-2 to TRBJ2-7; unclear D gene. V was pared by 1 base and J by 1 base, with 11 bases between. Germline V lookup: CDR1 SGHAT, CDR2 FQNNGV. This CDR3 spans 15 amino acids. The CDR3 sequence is CASSLGKTQSYEQYF. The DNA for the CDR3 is TGTGCCAGCAGCTTAGGGAAGACTCAATCCTACGAGCAGTACTTC.

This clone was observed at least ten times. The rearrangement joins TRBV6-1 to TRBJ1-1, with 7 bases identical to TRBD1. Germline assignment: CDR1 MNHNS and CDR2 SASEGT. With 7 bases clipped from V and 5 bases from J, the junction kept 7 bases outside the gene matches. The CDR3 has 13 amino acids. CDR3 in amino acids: CASKPTGRTEAFF. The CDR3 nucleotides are TGTGCCAGCAAACCGACAGGGCGGACTGAAGCTTTCTTT.

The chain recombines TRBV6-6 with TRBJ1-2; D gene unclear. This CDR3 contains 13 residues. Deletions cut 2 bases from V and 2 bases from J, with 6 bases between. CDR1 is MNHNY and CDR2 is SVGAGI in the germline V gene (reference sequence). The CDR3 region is CASSYGENYGYTF. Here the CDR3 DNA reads TGTGCCAGCAGTTACGGGGAGAACTATGGCTACACCTTC.

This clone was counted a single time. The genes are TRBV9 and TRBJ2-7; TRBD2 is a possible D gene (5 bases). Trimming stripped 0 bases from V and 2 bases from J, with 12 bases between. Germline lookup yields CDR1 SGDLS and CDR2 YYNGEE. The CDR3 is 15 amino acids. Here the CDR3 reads CASSVDGSVTYEQYF. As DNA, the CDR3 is TGTGCCAGCAGCGTAGATGGGAGCGTCACCTACGAGCAGTACTTC.

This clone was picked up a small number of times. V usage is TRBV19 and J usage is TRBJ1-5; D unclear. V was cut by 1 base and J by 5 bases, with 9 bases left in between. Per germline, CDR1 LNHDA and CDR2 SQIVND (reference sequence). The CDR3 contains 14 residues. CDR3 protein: CASSIVGIHQPQHF. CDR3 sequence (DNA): TGTGCCAGTAGTATAGTCGGGATTCATCAGCCCCAGCATTTT.